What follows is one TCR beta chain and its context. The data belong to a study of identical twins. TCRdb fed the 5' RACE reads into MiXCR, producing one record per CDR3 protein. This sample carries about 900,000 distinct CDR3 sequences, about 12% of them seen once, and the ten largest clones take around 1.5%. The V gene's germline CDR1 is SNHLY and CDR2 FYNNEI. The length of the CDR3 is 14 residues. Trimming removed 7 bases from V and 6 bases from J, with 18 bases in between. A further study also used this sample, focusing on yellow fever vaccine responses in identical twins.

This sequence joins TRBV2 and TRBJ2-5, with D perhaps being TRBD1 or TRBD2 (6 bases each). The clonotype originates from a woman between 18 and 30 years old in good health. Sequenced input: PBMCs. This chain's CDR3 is CASIESGGGKTQYF. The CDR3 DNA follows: TGTGCCAGCATCGAGAGTGGGGGCGGGAAGACCCAGTACTTC.